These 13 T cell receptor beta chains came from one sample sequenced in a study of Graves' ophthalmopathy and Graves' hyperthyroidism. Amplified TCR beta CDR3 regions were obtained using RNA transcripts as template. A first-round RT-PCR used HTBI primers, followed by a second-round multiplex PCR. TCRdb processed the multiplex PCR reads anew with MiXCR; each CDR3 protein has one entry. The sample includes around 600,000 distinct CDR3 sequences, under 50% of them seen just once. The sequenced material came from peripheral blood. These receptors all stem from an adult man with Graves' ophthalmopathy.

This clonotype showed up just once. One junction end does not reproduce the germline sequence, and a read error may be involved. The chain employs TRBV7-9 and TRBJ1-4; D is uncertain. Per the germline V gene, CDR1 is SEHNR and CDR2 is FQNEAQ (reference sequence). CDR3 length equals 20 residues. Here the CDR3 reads CASSQDWNPTRPATNEKLFF. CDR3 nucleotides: TGCGCCAGCAGCCAAGATTGGAATCCCACCCGGCCTGCAACTAATGAAAAACTGTTTTTT.

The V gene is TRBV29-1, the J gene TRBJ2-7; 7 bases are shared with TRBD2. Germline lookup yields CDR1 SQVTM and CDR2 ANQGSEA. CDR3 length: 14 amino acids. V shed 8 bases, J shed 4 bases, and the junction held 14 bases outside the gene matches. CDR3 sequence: CSSQAGRANYEQYF. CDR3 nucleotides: TGCAGCAGCCAAGCGGGGAGGGCCAATTACGAGCAGTACTTC.

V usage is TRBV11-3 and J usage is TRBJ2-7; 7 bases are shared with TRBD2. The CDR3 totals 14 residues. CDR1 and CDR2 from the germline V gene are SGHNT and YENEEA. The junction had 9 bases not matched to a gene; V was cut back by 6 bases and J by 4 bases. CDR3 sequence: CASRAGPGGYEQYF. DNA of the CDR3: TGTGCCAGCAGAGCCGGGCCCGGGGGGTACGAGCAGTACTTC.

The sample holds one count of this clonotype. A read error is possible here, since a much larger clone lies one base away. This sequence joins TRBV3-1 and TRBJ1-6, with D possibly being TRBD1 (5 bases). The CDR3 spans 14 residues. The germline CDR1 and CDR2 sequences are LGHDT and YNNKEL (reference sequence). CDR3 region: CASSRDGQNSPPHF. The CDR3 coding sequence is TGTGCCAGCAGTCGGGACGGGCAAAATTCACCCCCCCACTTT.

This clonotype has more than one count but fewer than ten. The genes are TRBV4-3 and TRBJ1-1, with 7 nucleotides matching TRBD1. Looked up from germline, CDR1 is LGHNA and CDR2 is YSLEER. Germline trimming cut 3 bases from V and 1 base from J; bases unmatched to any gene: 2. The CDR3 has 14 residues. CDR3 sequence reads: CASSQRQGNTEAFF. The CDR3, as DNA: TGCGCCAGCAGCCAGCGACAGGGGAACACTGAAGCTTTCTTT.

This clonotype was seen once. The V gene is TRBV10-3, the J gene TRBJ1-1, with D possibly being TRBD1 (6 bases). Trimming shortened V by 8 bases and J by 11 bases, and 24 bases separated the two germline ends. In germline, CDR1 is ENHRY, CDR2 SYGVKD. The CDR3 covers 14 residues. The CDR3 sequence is CAIGDTAYNEQAFF. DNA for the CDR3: TGTGCCATCGGGGACACTGCCTACAATGAGCAGGCTTTCTTT.

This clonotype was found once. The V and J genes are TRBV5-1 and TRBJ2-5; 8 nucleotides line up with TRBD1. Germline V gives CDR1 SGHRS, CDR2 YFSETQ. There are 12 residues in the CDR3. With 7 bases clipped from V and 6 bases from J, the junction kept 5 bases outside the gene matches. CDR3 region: CASRTGTKTQYF. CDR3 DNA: TGCGCCAGCCGGACAGGGACGAAGACCCAGTACTTC.

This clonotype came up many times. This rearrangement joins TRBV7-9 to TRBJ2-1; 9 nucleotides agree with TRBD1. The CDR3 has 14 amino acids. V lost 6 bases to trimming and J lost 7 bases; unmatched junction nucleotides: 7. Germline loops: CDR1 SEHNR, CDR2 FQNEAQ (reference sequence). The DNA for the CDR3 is TGTGCCAGCAGACCGGGACAGGGTTTGAATGAGCAGTTCTTC. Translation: CASRPGQGLNEQFF.

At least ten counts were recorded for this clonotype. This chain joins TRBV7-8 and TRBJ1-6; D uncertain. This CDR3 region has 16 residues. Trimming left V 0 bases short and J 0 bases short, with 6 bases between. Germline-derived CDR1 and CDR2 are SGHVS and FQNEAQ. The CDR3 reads CASSLARSSYNSPLHF. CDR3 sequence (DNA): TGTGCCAGCAGCTTAGCGCGGAGCTCCTATAATTCACCCCTCCACTTT.

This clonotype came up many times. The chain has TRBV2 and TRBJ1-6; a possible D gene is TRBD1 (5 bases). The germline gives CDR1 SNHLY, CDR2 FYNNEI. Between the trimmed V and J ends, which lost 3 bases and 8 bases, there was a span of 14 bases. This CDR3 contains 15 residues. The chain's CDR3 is CASSERGTADSPLHF. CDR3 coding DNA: TGTGCCAGCAGTGAGAGGGGCACAGCAGATTCACCCCTCCACTTT.

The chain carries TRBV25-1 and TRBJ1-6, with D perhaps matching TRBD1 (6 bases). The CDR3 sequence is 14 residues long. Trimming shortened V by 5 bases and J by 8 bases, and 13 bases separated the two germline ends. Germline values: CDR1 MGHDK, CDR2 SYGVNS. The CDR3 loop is CASSPRQVDSPLHF. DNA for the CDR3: TGTGCCAGCAGTCCTCGACAGGTTGATTCACCCCTCCACTTT.

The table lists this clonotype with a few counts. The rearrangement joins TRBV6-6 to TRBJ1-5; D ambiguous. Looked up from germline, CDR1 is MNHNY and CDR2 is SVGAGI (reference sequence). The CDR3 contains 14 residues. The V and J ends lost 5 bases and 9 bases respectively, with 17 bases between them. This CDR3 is CASSSGTEIRPQHF. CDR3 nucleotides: TGTGCCAGCAGTAGCGGTACGGAAATACGGCCCCAGCATTTT.

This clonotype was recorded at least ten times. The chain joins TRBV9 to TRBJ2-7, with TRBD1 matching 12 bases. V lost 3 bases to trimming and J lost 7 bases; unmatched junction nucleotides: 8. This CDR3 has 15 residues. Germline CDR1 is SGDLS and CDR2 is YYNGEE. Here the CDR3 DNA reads TGTGCCAGCAGCGCGGAGGGGGACAGGGGGCGAGAGCAGTACTTC. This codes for CASSAEGDRGREQYF. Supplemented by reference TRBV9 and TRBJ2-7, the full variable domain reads DSGVTQTPKHLITATGQRVTLRCSPRSGDLSVYWYQQSLDQGLQFLIQYYNGEERAKGNILERFSAQQFPDLHSELNLSSLELGDSALYFCASSAEGDRGREQYFGPGTRLTVT.